One and the same sample provided the 2 T cell receptor beta chains below, sequenced in a study of T-cell memory formation after mild COVID-19. Via MiXCR, TCRdb re-called the 5' RACE reads, giving one row per CDR3 protein. The table includes fewer than 650,000 distinct CDR3 sequences, about a fifth detected once. Material for sequencing was PBMCs or a T cell subset sorted from them (not recorded which). All receptors derive from an adult woman who had mild COVID-19 (a few samples of this study predate the infection). Cell type and time point are not known.

The gene calls are TRBV29-1 and TRBJ1-3; 8 nucleotides align to TRBD1. The J segment lost 1 base and the V segment lost 7 bases, leaving 3 bases of the junction unmatched. The CDR3 sequence is 13 residues long. Germline lookup yields CDR1 SQVTM and CDR2 ANQGSEA. The CDR3 loop reads CSAWTGSGNTIYF. CDR3 nucleotide sequence: TGCAGCGCTTGGACAGGGTCTGGAAACACCATATATTTT.

The sample holds a few counts of this clonotype. The V gene is TRBV27, the J gene TRBJ1-2; the D gene is possibly TRBD1 (5 bases). Germline CDR1 is MNHEY and CDR2 is SMNVEV (reference sequence). V dropped 4 bases and J dropped 2 bases, with 20 bases sitting between them. The CDR3 totals 17 residues. The CDR3 region is CASSSYGAGKNNYGYTF. The CDR3 nucleotides read TGTGCCAGCAGTTCGTACGGGGCAGGGAAGAACAACTATGGCTACACCTTC.